This T cell receptor (beta chain) was retrieved from a study of OX40 agonist ivuxolimab in advanced cancers. For context, the study as a whole: Ivuxolimab, which targeted the costimulatory receptor OX40 (CD134), was an agonistic, fully human IgG2 monoclonal antibody. Intravenous ivuxolimab was administered to patients every 2 weeks at six dose levels: 0.01, 0.1, 0.3, 1.5, 3 and 10 mg/kg. Of the roughly 50 dose-escalation patients, hepatocellular carcinoma was present in about 20, melanoma in approximately 15, renal cell carcinoma in 9 and head and neck cancer in 9. In the dose-escalation cohort, over 65% of patients were male, and the mean age was approximately 60 years, with a range of about 20 to 79. Patients were allowed to have had prior anti-PD-1, anti-PD-L1 or anti-CTLA-4 therapy, and 40% to 45% of the dose-escalation patients had been treated with checkpoint inhibitors. Three dose-escalation patients achieved partial responses, one with hepatocellular carcinoma and two with cutaneous melanoma. Peripheral TCRbeta sequencing aimed to test whether ivuxolimab altered TCR sequence diversity and caused clonal T-cell expansion. The paper covers the monotherapy dose-escalation part of the phase I ivuxolimab trial, which included N ≈ 54 patients. What the study reported, not specific to this receptor: In partial responders in the 0.1-3.0 mg/kg groups, normalized peripheral clonal expansion was found to be among the lowest, especially among CD8+ T cells. After ivuxolimab, more expanded clones were found on average in CD8+ T cells than in CD4+ T cells. The antigen specificity of the peripheral T cells that underwent clonal expansion was not determined. At doses from 0.1 to 3.0 mg/kg, clonal expansion was seen in both CD4+ and CD8+ blood T cells between baseline and week 6. Low levels of normalized T-cell clonal expansion were also seen in some patients who did not respond.

Genomic DNA was isolated from the sorted cells so that the TCRbeta CDR3 region could be sequenced. The immunoSEQ Assay was used for sequencing of TCRbeta CDR3 regions. Not all clones reach the TCRdb copy of this immuneACCESS table, which keeps in-frame sequences only. Checked studies attribute under half of the gap to unresolved V genes and leave the rest unexplained. The sample table shows under 85,000 clones, and roughly 93% are seen once. Jointly, the top ten make up under 8% of the sample. CDR1 GTSNPN and CDR2 SVGIG are derived from the germline V gene (reference sequence). The cysteine opens and the phenylalanine closes a CDR3 of 14 amino acids. The sequence is cut down to CDR3 DNA, 42 bases in frame from base 1. The V end gives up 3 bases and the J end 6 bases, leaving 6 bases in the junction not matched to a gene. The trial excluded patients who had a history of autoimmune disease or who were on systemic immunosuppression. Peripheral blood for TCR sequencing was collected from all dose cohorts at baseline, on cycle 4 day 1, and on cycle 7 day 1. The samples were taken from a phase I, first-in-human, multicenter, open-label dose-escalation trial of ivuxolimab. Adults with locally advanced or metastatic melanoma, renal cell, hepatocellular, or head and neck squamous cell carcinoma were enrolled in the trial. CD4+ and CD8+ T cells were sorted separately from peripheral blood before TCR sequencing.

As concerns this clone: No cognate antigen has been identified for it. No clone much larger than this one lies a single base away; base qualities are absent.

Sequenced here: CD4+ or CD8+ T cells sorted from blood, sampled in a trial of the OX40 agonist ivuxolimab. This TCR was sampled from an adult with an advanced solid tumor such as melanoma, head and neck, liver or kidney cancer. The chain joins TRBV30 to TRBJ2-2, with 8 middle bases fitting TRBD1. DNA sequence: TGTGCCTGGAGCGCCGGACAGGGCTCCGGGGAGCTGTTTTTT. Its protein reads: CAWSAGQGSGELFF.